The subject of this entry is one T cell receptor (beta chain). What this receptor recognizes is not known. Per-nucleotide qualities are absent, and no much larger clonotype sits a single base away. This sample was included in a study of blood T cell repertoires in COVID-19 (dated by TCRdb to 2018 to 2020). A note on the overall study: Samples covering the acute and convalescent phases of COVID-19 were provided by collaborators in the United States, Italy and Spain. The repertoires were released in a freely available public database intended as a resource for research on the immune response to SARS-CoV-2. Where available, HLA class I and class II types were taken from metadata supplied by the sample provider and were not determined by assay-based typing. Subjects who had been exposed to COVID-19, were actively infected with it, or had recovered from it provided the deeply sampled blood TCRbeta repertoires that made up the dataset. Samples came from the ongoing ImmuneRACE study (first 160 participants) plus 1,254 subjects from 6 global collaborators. The material from the prospective study consisted of cDNA or gDNA derived from T cells, B-cell-depleted T cells, or PBMCs. A de-identified subject ID, COVID-19 status, age in years and sex were almost always included in the sample metadata. Points the paper makes about the study in general: How much clinical and demographic metadata was included differed by source and by participant, and the metadata was provided uncurated.

The immunoSEQ Assay, a bias-controlled multiplex PCR, was used to amplify TCRbeta CDR3 regions from genomic DNA. The authors' analysis ran thus. The number of nucleated cells in each sample was estimated by amplification of reference gene primers within the assay. To quantify the absolute abundance of each unique TCRbeta CDR3 rearrangement, sequence reads were collapsed and filtered. For each sample, productive Simpson clonality was calculated as the square root of Simpson's diversity index over productive rearrangements. TCRdb retrieved this table from immuneACCESS and kept in-frame rearrangements only. Not all clones are present; in checked studies, unresolved V genes account for under half, and no reason is known for the remainder. That table gives V, J and clone size, and the DNA gave D and trimming. This sample holds a few hundred thousand clones; around 85% were observed only once. In total, the top ten clones hold approximately 4% of the sample.

CDR1 SGHNT and CDR2 YYREEE were looked up in the germline V gene (reference sequence). V and J are truncated by 4 bases and 4 bases respectively, leaving an intervening sequence of 14 bases. The CDR3 runs 14 residues from the cysteine to the phenylalanine. CDR3 DNA is the only sequence kept; it has 42 bases, read in frame from the first base. Participants in the prospective study were aged roughly 18 to 95 years, lived in over 20 United States geographic areas, and enrolled through a virtual design. Cohort assignment in the prospective study relied on participant-reported clinical history from a screening survey and a study questionnaire. Recovered participants in ImmuneRACE Cohort 3 were defined as having two consecutive negative NP/OP PCR tests, clearance from a healthcare professional, or resolution of symptoms. Each participant in the prospective study had whole blood, serum and a nasopharyngeal or oropharyngeal swab collected by mobile phlebotomists. Additional blood draws and questionnaires over an approximately two-month period could optionally be provided by prospective study participants. Before DNA extraction, prospective study blood samples were shipped either frozen or at room temperature.

The sample was PBMCs or T cells enriched from blood (not recorded which). This TCR was recovered from a woman aged 30 to 39 who had recovered from COVID-19. Recombination linked TRBV5-4 to TRBJ1-1, with the identity of the D gene unclear. The DNA is as follows: TGTGCCAGCAGCGGCCTGGAGGGTCTCACTGAAGCTTTCTTT. This translates into CASSGLEGLTEAFF. Beyond the CDR3, the reference TRBV5-4 and TRBJ1-1 genes provide the residues; the full variable domain reads: ETGVTQSPTHLIKTRGQQVTLRCSSQSGHNTVSWYQQALGQGPQFIFQYYREEENGRGNFPPRFSGLQFPNYSSELNVNALELDDSALYLCASSGLEGLTEAFFGQGTRLTVV.